This T cell receptor (beta chain) appears in the sequencing data of a study of human T cells and chemical hapten exposure. Treatment denoted: therapeutic diphenylcyclopropenone sensitization with weekly scalp DPC. Every donor had alopecia and was 18 to 70 years old; all were suitable for DPC. Unique molecular identifiers were attached to individual cDNA molecules during library preparation. TCRdb reprocessed the reads with MiXCR, giving one entry per CDR3 protein. The sample yields 4,000 to 5,000 distinct CDR3 sequences, over 45% seen once. CDR1 and CDR2 from the germline V gene are MNHNS and SASEGT. This CDR3 region has 14 residues. With V trimmed by 4 bases and J by 12 bases, 11 bases remained unmatched. This clonotype was counted between two and nine times.

This material consisted of whole blood, taken before DPC sensitization or 2, 6, or about 24 weeks after (not recorded which). This TCR came from an adult with alopecia areata. Some clones in this sample may be carry-over from other donors' samples. This table probably holds off-target reads from a library built for another chain. The chain has TRBV6-1 and TRBJ2-1; 8 nucleotides match TRBD2. For the CDR3, the DNA is TGTGCCAGCAGTGCTACTAGCGGCCGTTTAGTGCAGTTCTTC. Its protein product is CASSATSGRLVQFF.